This T cell receptor beta chain appears in the sequencing data of a study of OX40 agonist ivuxolimab in advanced cancers. Whole-study context: People in dose escalation had one of these cancers: hepatocellular carcinoma, melanoma, renal cell or head and neck cancer. Aged roughly 23 to 90 with a mean of 60 years, they were approximately 79% male.

CDR1 is MDHEN and CDR2 is SYDVKM in the germline V gene. V lost 5 bases to trimming and J lost 2 bases, with 10 bases between them. The CDR3 runs to 14 residues. General study findings and limits: Also showing low normalized T-cell clonal expansion were some of the nonresponders.

Clones were read by immunoSEQ multiplex PCR, and TCRdb kept only the in-frame ones, dropping some. The sample lists about 55,000 clones; about 88% were seen once. Note on this clone: Its target is not known.

The sequencing here drew on CD4+ or CD8+ T cells sorted from blood, taken in a trial of the OX40 agonist ivuxolimab. The V and J genes are TRBV28 and TRBJ1-3; D is unresolved. The TCR comes from an adult with an advanced solid tumor such as melanoma, head and neck, liver or kidney cancer. Written as DNA, the CDR3 is TGTGCCAGCAGTGCCTTGGGTACTGGAAACACCATATATTTT. It is translated as CASSALGTGNTIYF.